Listed below are T cell receptor beta chains from one sample, sequenced in a study of neurological immune-mediated disorders. TCRdb independently ran MiXCR on the 5' RACE reads; one entry per CDR3 protein. Counted here are 40,000 or so distinct CDR3 sequences, 2.5% occurring once; the ten biggest clones make up around 12%. The sequenced material came from PBMCs. These receptors all stem from a man aged 30 to 45 with multiple sclerosis. Each CDR3 is given with its conserved first and last residue. A D gene is named only where the DNA matches it firmly. Expanded clones are given a class, and other clones once, few, many or no size at all.

j_call v_call clone_size d_call cdr3_aa cdr3_nt
TRBJ1-1 TRBV11-3 many TRBD1 CASSADLTGPLNTEAFF TGTGCCAGCAGCGCGGACTTGACAGGGCCCCTGAACACTGAAGCTTTCTTT
TRBJ2-3 TRBV6-1 many . CASSERVGQRDTQYF TGTGCCAGCAGTGAACGTGTCGGACAGAGGGATACGCAGTATTTT
TRBJ2-1 TRBV11-2 many . CASSLLRGYNEQFF TGTGCCAGCAGCTTGCTGAGGGGCTACAATGAGCAGTTCTTC
TRBJ2-7 TRBV28 many . CASSFSRPLYEQYF TGTGCCAGCAGTTTTTCTCGGCCCCTCTACGAGCAGTACTTC
TRBJ2-4 TRBV28 many . CASSLGGTAKNIQYF TGTGCCAGCAGTTTAGGAGGTACGGCCAAAAACATTCAGTACTTC
TRBJ2-3 TRBV20-1 many TRBD2 CSARRTSVASTDTQYF TGCAGTGCTAGAAGAACTAGCGTCGCCTCCACAGATACGCAGTATTTT
TRBJ2-3 TRBV10-3 many TRBD2 CAISRRESAGTDTQYF TGTGCCATCAGTCGGCGGGAGTCGGCAGGAACAGATACGCAGTATTTT
TRBJ2-5 TRBV7-2 many TRBD1 CASSLGFAIGAGGRTETQYF TGTGCCAGCAGCTTAGGTTTTGCTATAGGGGCAGGGGGCCGGACGGAGACCCAGTACTTC
TRBJ2-5 TRBV28 many TRBD2 CASSPRLGTSWEETQYF TGTGCCAGCAGTCCGCGCCTCGGGACTAGCTGGGAAGAGACCCAGTACTTC
TRBJ2-2 TRBV7-3 . TRBD2 CASSSGLAGVGTGELFF TGTGCCAGCAGCTCGGGACTAGCGGGAGTAGGAACCGGGGAGCTGTTTTTT
TRBJ2-3 TRBV7-2 many TRBD2 CASSFGGREGDTQYF TGTGCCAGCAGCTTCGGCGGGAGAGAGGGAGATACGCAGTATTTT